The clone carrying this T cell receptor (beta chain) was observed a few times. The V gene lost 6 bases and the J gene lost 4 bases, with 18 bases spanning the gap. Per the germline V gene, CDR1 is DFQATT and CDR2 is SNEGSKA (reference sequence). The CDR3 has 14 amino acids. The data were obtained in a study of blood T cells in healthy people across ages. For the second PCR, which ran for roughly 6 to 12 cycles, a sample-barcoded 5' primer and a J-beta primer mix were used. Via MiXCR, TCRdb re-called the 5' RACE reads, giving one row per CDR3 protein. The data hold about 1.8 million distinct CDR3 sequences, with around 48% observed a single time.

The specimen sequenced was blood. The chain has TRBV20-1 and TRBJ1-2, with D tentatively TRBD1 (6 bases). The sequence came from a woman aged 40 to 50 in good health. In DNA, the CDR3 is TGCAGTGCCCGTACAGGGAGTTGGGCCTATGGCTACACCTTC. The encoded protein is CSARTGSWAYGYTF.